This section outlines one T cell receptor beta chain sequence together with its context. Its antigen remains unidentified. This CDR3 is built from 15 residues. Germline assignment: CDR1 SGHRS and CDR2 YFSETQ. The V and J ends lost 0 bases and 7 bases respectively, with 14 bases between them. CD4+ cells underwent separation, giving CD45RA+ naive and CD45RA-negative memory subsets. This entry belongs to a study of shared clonotypes between healthy human individuals. Study-level findings and limits: Several donors held about 5% of naive CD4 clonotypes in common.

In the original processing: Filtering differed since immunoSEQ provided only junctions, with no quality scores. Only in-frame clones appear in the TCRdb table, and some are missing; sequencing was by immunoSEQ multiplex PCR. V and J calls and clone size are as listed in that table; D and trimming were resolved from the DNA. The sample has about 2.3 million clones; just under 95% are singletons. The chain has TRBV5-1 and TRBJ2-1; D is unresolved. The receptor was derived from a man in his late teens or twenties in good health. Some clones in this sample may be carry-over from other donors' samples. The sequencing sample was made of naive CD4+ T cells from PBMCs. The subset is: CD45RA+ positively selected. CDR3 bases: TGCGCCAGCAGCTTGGACGGAGATCCAGGAAATGAGCAGTTCTTC. Amino acids: CASSLDGDPGNEQFF. The entire variable domain, with the rest obtained from reference TRBV5-1 and TRBJ2-1, is as follows: KAGVTQTPRYLIKTRGQQVTLSCSPISGHRSVSWYQQTPGQGLQFLFEYFSETQRNKGNFPGRFSGRQFSNSRSEMNVSTLELGDSALYLCASSLDGDPGNEQFFGPGTRLTVL.